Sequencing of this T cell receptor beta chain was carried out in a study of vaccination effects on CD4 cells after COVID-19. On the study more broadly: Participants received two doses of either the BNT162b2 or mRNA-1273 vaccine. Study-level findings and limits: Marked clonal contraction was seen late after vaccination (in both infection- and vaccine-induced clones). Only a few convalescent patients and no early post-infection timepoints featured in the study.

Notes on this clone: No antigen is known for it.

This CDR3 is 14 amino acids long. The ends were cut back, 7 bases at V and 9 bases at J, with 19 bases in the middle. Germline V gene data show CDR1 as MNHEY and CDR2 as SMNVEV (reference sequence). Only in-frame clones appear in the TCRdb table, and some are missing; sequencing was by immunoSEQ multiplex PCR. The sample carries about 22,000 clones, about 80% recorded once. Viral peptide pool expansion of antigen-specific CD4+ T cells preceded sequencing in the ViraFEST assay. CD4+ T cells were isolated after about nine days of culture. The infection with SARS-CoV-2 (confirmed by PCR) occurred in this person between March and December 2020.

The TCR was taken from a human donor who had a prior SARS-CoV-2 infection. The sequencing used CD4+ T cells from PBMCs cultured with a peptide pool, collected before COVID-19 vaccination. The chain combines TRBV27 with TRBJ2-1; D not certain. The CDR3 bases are TGTGCCAGCACACGCCTTCCGACGGTCGGTGAGCAGTTCTTC. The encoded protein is CASTRLPTVGEQFF.